Given below is one T cell receptor (beta chain) in context. This clone occurred once. There is no known antigen for this receptor. One end of the junction fails to match germline, which may point to a read error. Other DNA sequences of this sample code for an identical CDR3. This sample is drawn from a study of cytomegalovirus exposure and HLA in healthy donors (dated 2017 in TCRdb). For context, the study as a whole: An earlier analysis of some 500 of the donors reported about 250 Gb of sequence data and 117 million unique TCR beta sequences from about 200 million T cells. Approximately 300 gigabases of sequencing data and around 88 million unique TCR sequences made up an early release that covered several hundred HLA-typed donors. A later genetic analysis used genome-wide SNP genotypes for about three fifths of the 666 donors, treating that subset as a discovery cohort. Among the roughly 400 genotyped donors, around 81% belonged to the genetic ancestry cluster associated with self-reported Caucasian donors. Alongside the repertoire data, information on donor age, sex, ethnicity and CMV serostatus was compiled. About five DR-DQ haplotypes were treated as single units for association and clustering because of strong linkage in the cohort. Along with the approximately 670-subject first cohort, a separate validation cohort of over a hundred different subjects was used. High-throughput TCR immunosequencing, statistical association of individual TCRs with disease status, and machine learning were combined to predict cytomegalovirus infection status. Both class I and class II loci were covered by HLA typing, at four-digit resolution. Across 398 genotyped donors of the cohort, an average of approximately 220,000 unique TCR beta nucleotide sequences per donor were sequenced, and roughly a sixth of those sequences were non-productive. Typing coverage differed by locus: A, B, C, DRB1 and DQB1 were typed in about 620-640 donors, DQA1 in 522, DPA1 in 600 to 610, and DPB1 in roughly 450. Every discovery cohort repertoire had been produced on one sequencing platform. In an earlier analysis of over 550 of the donors, high-throughput TCR beta sequencing was used to judge whether each TCR beta V gene segment behaved as functional or pseudogenic. The study was designed to test whether signatures of past pathogen exposure could be identified by cataloging public T cell receptors. The later analysis used no new phenotypic data to find candidate immune exposures, relying instead on TCR beta sequences and their occurrence across donors. In a later analysis, previously published TCR beta repertoires from 666 donors were re-analyzed and high-resolution HLA genotyping was added so that TCR occurrence patterns could be studied. The study profiled the T cell repertoires of under 700 subjects by immunosequencing and related them to cytomegalovirus serostatus. The paper as a whole reports these results and caveats: Some IMGT-functional V segments, including TRBV6-2 and TRBV6-3, could not be distinguished by the 87-base-pair reads and were therefore excluded. A further reported finding was that TCR beta sequences accurately predicted the HLA-A and HLA-B alleles for most subjects in the first cohort. The authors suggested that the approach could potentially be extended to other disease states and immunological phenotypes. Sequencing depth was assumed to be roughly uniform across donors in the presence/absence analyses, though that assumption may not hold. Most CMV-associated TCR beta chains appeared to be HLA-restricted in a later analysis, and the HLA associations seemed to be driven largely by CMV exposure. The earlier analysis of about 600 of the donors excluded roughly 16 rarely observed V segments, including chromosome 9 orphons, because counts were too low. In an earlier analysis of fewer than 750 of the donors, most TCR beta V segments were observed in productive rearrangements about 90% or about 30% of the time, broadly matching IMGT annotations. At a false discovery rate of 0.05, a later analysis linked roughly 17,000 TCR beta sequences to specific HLA alleles. In both the original and validation cohorts, the classifier was reported to diagnose cytomegalovirus status with high specificity and sensitivity. Most TCR sequences were seen in very few donors, while some public TCRs were found in many individuals. A cluster of highly shared sequence variants was judged likely to represent a technical artifact of the sequencing pipeline. HLA typing was unavailable for some donors at each locus, so association tests used only the typed subset. A later analysis reported that several top co-occurrence clusters appeared linked to parvovirus B19, influenza, CMV and Epstein-Barr virus. This cohort had only TCR beta chains sequenced, and the lack of alpha or paired-chain data limited which features could be detected. In vitro tests confirmed that a few of the cytomegalovirus-associated TCR beta chains recognize cytomegalovirus antigens. An association between a missense DCLRE1C variant and V-gene and J-gene trimming of TCR beta chains was found in a later genetic analysis and replicated in an independent cohort. Correlated functional status among segregating V segments might reflect linkage disequilibrium, but an unknown experimental factor could not be ruled out. Compared with equally common non-associated chains, HLA-associated TCR beta chains in a later analysis were more clonally expanded and had lower generation probabilities. Compared with the roughly 710-donor mean, donors in an Asian-associated ancestry cluster had fewer N-insertions in productive TCRs, according to a later genetic analysis. A later analysis found that TCR association rates varied across HLA loci, with DRB1 alleles showing the most associated TCRs and HLA-C alleles the fewest. Assigning TCR associations to individual alleles was difficult when HLA alleles, especially DR and DQ, strongly co-occurred. Immune exposure information for the cohort was limited to CMV serostatus. In the study, approximately 160 TCR beta chains were listed as associated with cytomegalovirus.

In total, roughly 710 healthy bone marrow donors made up the cohort. At the time of sampling, all cohort members were nominally healthy, though unrecorded immune exposures were likely present. The donor was CMV seronegative and was included in the group of several hundred seronegative cohort members. A peripheral blood sample was collected from each donor, and TCR beta sequencing was performed on peripheral blood mononuclear cells. Genomic DNA extraction from the blood cell samples was performed with the Qiagen DNeasy Blood Extraction Kit. From the cysteine up to the phenylalanine, the CDR3 has a length of 17 residues. Only the CDR3 DNA is retained, 51 bases long and in frame from the first base. Taken from the germline V gene (reference sequence), the CDR1 and CDR2 loops are LNHNV and YYDKDF. To prepare the library, the immunoSEQ multiplex PCR assay was applied. For the multiplex PCR, a mixture combining 60 forward primers for TCR Vbeta segments and 13 reverse primers for TCR Jbeta segments was used. Amplification of the CDR3 region of rearranged TCR beta genes was performed with a multiplex PCR assay on genomic DNA. On the Illumina HiSeq System, the amplified TCR beta libraries were sequenced as 87-base-pair reads. The authors processed their data as follows. A later analysis counted about 80 million unique TCR beta chains across the 666 repertoires, and 9.5 million to 11 million of these chains were shared by at least two donors. A nearest-neighbor algorithm error-corrected the raw reads and collapsed the reads into unique sequences, merging closely related sequences to remove PCR and sequencing errors. To assign V, D and J gene segments, CDR3 sequences were aligned to IMGT reference sequences. For a sequence to be retained, a match of at least six nucleotides was required to both a V gene segment and a J gene segment. Rearrangements were classified as productive when the CDR3 lacked stop codons and remained in frame with V and J, and all other rearrangements were classified as non-productive. Following IMGT convention, CDR3 was defined as the stretch from the second conserved V-encoded cysteine up to the conserved J-encoded phenylalanine. The earlier analysis of about 640 of the donors excluded any sequence lacking an unambiguous match to a single V gene segment. In an earlier analysis of 587 of the donors, a V segment was called functional when productive rearrangements were above 56.7%, and segregating when the standard deviation between donors exceeded 5%. A statistical classification framework was built for diagnosing cytomegalovirus status from the catalog of TCR beta chain sequences. In a later analysis, V and J genes were assigned by comparing TCR nucleotide sequences against IMGT/GENE-DB human TR gene sequences. A later analysis assigned CDR3 sequences and most-parsimonious VDJ recombination scenarios with the TCRdist pipeline. In a later analysis, each TCR beta chain was defined by its CDR3 amino acid sequence together with its V-gene family, and reads without a unique V-gene family were excluded. A later analysis removed 592 highly shared, low-generation-probability nucleotide sequences to deal with suspected cross-contamination and a sequencing artifact. A later analysis calculated a clonal expansion index for each public chain from normalized within-repertoire ranks of inferred template counts. A later analysis computed generation probabilities with a VDJ recombination model fitted to out-of-frame rearrangements, and checked the results against IGoR. In a later analysis, TCR-TCR, TCR-HLA and TCR-CMV co-occurrence was scored with hypergeometric tests, and a repertoire-size bias correction was applied to TCR pairs. To estimate false discovery rates, a later analysis permuted the HLA or CMV assignments 20 times. In a later analysis, co-occurring TCRs were grouped using DBSCAN, and TCRdist sequence similarity was added for clustering within HLA-allele-positive subsets. Co-occurrence clustering excluded repertoires with fewer than 30,000 or more than 120,000 public chains, plus five with anomalous nucleotide sharing. TCRdb mirrors the immuneACCESS table, restricted to in-frame sequences. Some clones are absent from its copies; in checked studies, under half trace to an unresolved V gene, and the reason for the others is unknown. V and J calls and clone size are given by that table; D and trimming were obtained from the DNA. Recorded for this sample are 140,000 to 150,000 clones; under 70% of them occurred a single time. Approximately 6.5% of the sample rests with the top ten.

The TCR sequence derives from a woman aged 55 to 70 in good health and CMV-seronegative. Sequencing was performed on PBMCs. Recombination joined TRBV15 with TRBJ2-2, and 9 bases in between align with TRBD2. The nucleotide sequence is TGCGCCACCAGCAGACTTCTTAGCGGGGGACCAACCGGGGAGCTGTTTTTT. This codes for CATSRLLSGGPTGELFF.